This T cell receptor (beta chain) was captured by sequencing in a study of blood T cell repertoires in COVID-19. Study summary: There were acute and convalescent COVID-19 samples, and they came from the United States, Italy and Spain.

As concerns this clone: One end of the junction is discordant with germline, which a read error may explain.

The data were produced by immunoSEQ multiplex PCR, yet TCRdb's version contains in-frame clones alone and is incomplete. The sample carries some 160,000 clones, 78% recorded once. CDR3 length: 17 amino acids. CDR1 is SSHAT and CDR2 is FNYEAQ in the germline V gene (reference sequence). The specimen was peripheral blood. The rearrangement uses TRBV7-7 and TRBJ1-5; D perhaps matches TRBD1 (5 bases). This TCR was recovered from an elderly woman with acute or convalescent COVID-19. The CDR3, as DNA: TGTGCTAGCAGCTTAGTTTTATCCAGGGTGGTGGTTCAGCCCCAGCATTTT. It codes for CASSLVLSRVVVQPQHF.